These T cell receptor beta chains were read from a single sample in a study of T cell responses to AZD1222 COVID-19 vaccine. Only in-frame clones appear in the TCRdb table, and some are missing; sequencing was by immunoSEQ multiplex PCR. The table lists over 100,000 clones, 65% to 90% of them singletons. This material consisted of peripheral blood, taken on day 0 of AZD1222 vaccination. The receptors come from an adult in good health. Each CDR3 is given with its conserved first and last residue. The order of the fields is V gene, D gene, clone size, J gene, CDR3 DNA, CDR3 protein. The D gene is left open where the match is weak. Clone size is shown for a subset of rows, as once, few, many or a class of expanded clone.

TRBV5-1	-	-	TRBJ1-4	TGCGCCAGCAGCTTGGGTACAGGGAGAGAAAAACTGTTTTTT	CASSLGTGREKLFF
TRBV19	TRBD1	-	TRBJ1-2	TGTGCCAGTAGCCGGGACAGGGAGTATGGCTACACCTTC	CASSRDREYGYTF
TRBV28	-	-	TRBJ1-2	TGTGCCAGCAGTTTATCTGGTTTCTATGGCTACACCTTC	CASSLSGFYGYTF
TRBV11-2	-	-	TRBJ1-5	TGTGCCAGCAGCAGTGGGGGGGGCAGGGGTGGTTATAGCAATCAGCCCCAGCATTTT	CASSSGGGRGGYSNQPQHF
TRBV4-3	-	-	TRBJ1-2	TGCGCCAGCAGCCACACCGACAGGAACTATGGCTACACCTTC	CASSHTDRNYGYTF
TRBV30	-	-	TRBJ2-3	TGTGCCTGGAGGGGGACGACCGTTAGATATAGCACAGATACGCAGTATTTT	CAWRGTTVRYSTDTQYF
TRBV12-3/TRBV12-4	-	-	TRBJ2-1	TGTGCCAGCAGTTTAGGGGGTAGTAGTGAGCAGTTCTTC	CASSLGGSSEQFF
TRBV18	-	-	TRBJ1-5	TGTGCCAGCTCACCACCGTTGGGGCAGGGACAGCCCCAGCATTTT	CASSPPLGQGQPQHF
TRBV7-2	TRBD1	-	TRBJ2-7	TGTGCCAGCAGCTTAGAAGGGACAGGGTTATACGAGCAGTACTTC	CASSLEGTGLYEQYF
TRBV27	TRBD1	-	TRBJ2-7	TGTGCCAGCAAGGGGACAGGGGGCAGCGAGCAGTACTTC	CASKGTGGSEQYF
TRBV28	TRBD1	-	TRBJ1-2	TGTGCCAGCAGATCGATGGGACAGGGGGCCCAAGGGAACTATGGCTACACCTTC	CASRSMGQGAQGNYGYTF
TRBV28	-	-	TRBJ1-1	TGTGCCAGCAGTTTATTGGGAAACACTGAAGCTTTCTTT	CASSLLGNTEAFF
TRBV6-5	-	-	TRBJ2-3	TGTGCCAGCAGTTACTCTCCAGATACGCAGTATTTT	CASSYSPDTQYF
TRBV28	TRBD2	-	TRBJ2-1	TGTGCCAGCAGTTTCGCAGGCGGGGGGAATGAGCAGTTCTTC	CASSFAGGGNEQFF
TRBV23-1	TRBD1	-	TRBJ1-2	TGCGCCAGCAGTCAAATCCCGGGACAGGGGTATGGCTACACCTTC	CASSQIPGQGYGYTF
TRBV29-1	-	-	TRBJ1-1	TGCAGCGGTACCCGGGACCCTGTTTCTGAAGCTTTCTTT	CSGTRDPVSEAFF
TRBV2	TRBD2	-	TRBJ2-3	TGTGCCAGCACCGAGCGGGGCCGGAGTTCCACAGATACGCAGTATTTT	CASTERGRSSTDTQYF
TRBV6-6	TRBD1	-	TRBJ1-2	TGTGCCAGCAGTAACCCCGACAGGGGGCAGGTCTATGGCTACACCTTC	CASSNPDRGQVYGYTF
TRBV5-1	TRBD1	-	TRBJ1-1	TGCGCCAGCAGCACGGACAGGGTATACACTGAAGCTTTCTTT	CASSTDRVYTEAFF
TRBV7-8	-	few	TRBJ1-1	TGTGCCAGCAGCCCCAACTACAGGGTCAACACTGAAGCTTTCTTT	CASSPNYRVNTEAFF
TRBV6-6	-	-	TRBJ1-1	TGTGCCAGCAGTCTGGCAACTTGGGCGGGGTACACTGAAGCTTTCTTT	CASSLATWAGYTEAFF
TRBV15	TRBD2	-	TRBJ2-4	TGTGCCTCCACCGGGGGGTATTCGTACTTC	CASTGGYSYF
TRBV7-2	TRBD1	-	TRBJ2-7	TGTGCCAGCGGATACGGGACAGGGGCCTTCGAGCAGTACTTC	CASGYGTGAFEQYF
TRBV20-1	TRBD1	-	TRBJ1-6	TGCAGTGCTAGTGTGGGACAGTATAATTCACCCCTCCACTTT	CSASVGQYNSPLHF
TRBV5-4	-	few	TRBJ1-6	TGTGCCAGCAGCTTGGAAGGGTACGGGGGATCACCCCTCCACTTT	CASSLEGYGGSPLHF
TRBV7-3	TRBD1	-	TRBJ2-2	TGTGCCAGCAGCTCACAGGGGGTCCCGAACACCGGGGAGCTGTTTTTT	CASSSQGVPNTGELFF
TRBV6-5	-	-	TRBJ1-1	TGTGCCAGCAGTTACTCCGGGGACCGGACTGAAGCTTTCTTT	CASSYSGDRTEAFF
TRBV11-2	-	-	TRBJ2-1	TGTGCCAGCAGCTCGGAAACCAGGGGGGTCTACAATGAGCAGTTCTTC	CASSSETRGVYNEQFF
TRBV27	-	-	TRBJ2-3	TGTGCCAGCCGCCTTCTGGGTAGCACAGATACGCAGTATTTT	CASRLLGSTDTQYF
TRBV27	TRBD1	-	TRBJ1-5	TGTGCCAGCAGCGAAGACAGGGTTCAGCCCCAGCATTTT	CASSEDRVQPQHF
TRBV27	TRBD1	-	TRBJ1-5	TGTGCCAGCGTACTAGGGGGCGGGGATGATCAGCCCCAGCATTTT	CASVLGGGDDQPQHF
TRBV7-8	-	-	TRBJ2-2	TGTGCCAGCAGCTTGAGCGGTGGGGGCCATACCGGGGAGCTGTTTTTT	CASSLSGGGHTGELFF
TRBV7-2	TRBD1	-	TRBJ2-1	TGTGCCAGCAGTATGGGGACAGGGATTAACAATGAGCAGTTCTTC	CASSMGTGINNEQFF
TRBV19	-	-	TRBJ2-3	TGTGCCAGTAGGCAGAGCGGCGATACGCAGTATTTT	CASRQSGDTQYF
TRBV2	TRBD1	-	TRBJ2-2	TGTGTCTGGGGGGACAGGGTGACAACCGGGGAGCTGTTTTTT	CVWGDRVTTGELFF
TRBV27	-	-	TRBJ1-5	TGTGCCAGCAGTTTAATTAGGGGTAACAATCAGCCCCAGCATTTT	CASSLIRGNNQPQHF
TRBV28	-	-	TRBJ1-1	TGTGCCAGCACCCCCTGGGCGGAGGGGGGCACTGAAGCTTTCTTT	CASTPWAEGGTEAFF
TRBV5-1	TRBD1	-	TRBJ1-2	TGCGCCAGCAGGCCACGGACAGGTACTAACTATGGCTACACCTTC	CASRPRTGTNYGYTF
TRBV5-1	-	once	TRBJ2-1	TGCGCCAGCAGCTTGGGTGGAGGTTACAATGAGCAGTTCTTC	CASSLGGGYNEQFF
TRBV19	-	-	TRBJ1-2	TGTGCCAGTAGTATAGCGGGGGACTATGGCTACACCTTC	CASSIAGDYGYTF
TRBV6-2/TRBV6-3	TRBD1	-	TRBJ2-7	TGTGCCAGCACCCCCGAGGGACAGGTTACCTACGAGCAGTACTTC	CASTPEGQVTYEQYF
TRBV24-1	-	few	TRBJ2-1	TGTGCCACCAGTAGGGTGGATACTAGCTTACATGGTGAGCAGTTCTTC	CATSRVDTSLHGEQFF
TRBV19	-	-	TRBJ1-1	TGTGCCAGTAGTATTGGGGCGGAGAACACTGAAGCTTTCTTT	CASSIGAENTEAFF
TRBV10-3	-	-	TRBJ2-2	TGTGCCATCAGTGTTCAAGGGGCAGGTAAGGCCGGGGAGCTGTTTTTT	CAISVQGAGKAGELFF
TRBV7-7	-	-	TRBJ1-1	TGTGCTAGCAGCCCGGTAGTGGGGATCATGAACACTGAAGCTTTCTTT	CASSPVVGIMNTEAFF
TRBV6-5	TRBD1	-	TRBJ1-2	TGTGCCAGCAGTCACCCGGGACAGGTCTATGGCTACACCTTC	CASSHPGQVYGYTF
TRBV6-5	-	-	TRBJ1-1	TGTGCCAGCAGTTCCCTTGGAGGGGCGCGGGACTTT	CASSSLGGARDF
TRBV5-1	-	-	TRBJ2-3	TGCGCCAGCACGGGGAAAACTAGCACAGATACGCAGTATTTT	CASTGKTSTDTQYF
TRBV28	TRBD1	-	TRBJ2-7	TGTGCCAGCAGCAGTACAGGGGCCGAGCAGTACTTC	CASSSTGAEQYF
TRBV5-4	-	-	TRBJ1-1	TGTGCCAGCAGCTTGGCCGCGGGGAACACTGAAGCTTTCTTT	CASSLAAGNTEAFF
TRBV7-9	TRBD2	-	TRBJ2-5	TGTGCCAGCAGCTTAGCGCTGGCTAGCGGGGGAAAAGAGACCCAGTACTTC	CASSLALASGGKETQYF